The 9 T cell receptor beta chains listed next were all sequenced from one sample in a study of tissue T cells after allogeneic stem cell transplantation. Specified time point: mouse harvest day 14 after allogeneic transplant. Tail vein injection delivered 10^7 T-cell-depleted bone marrow cells and 10^6 splenic CD5+ T cells. Only in-frame clones appear in the TCRdb table, and some are missing; sequencing was by immunoSEQ multiplex PCR. In the table there are approximately 4,200 clones, over 40% of which are singletons. Sample: gut tissue. The receptors stem from a female BALB/c mouse given C57BL/6 T cells with graft-versus-host disease after an allogeneic hematopoietic cell transplant.

In this sample, this clone turned up a few times. These gene names are mouse names. The CDR3 goes on 1 residue after the read ends, and that part is filled in from the germline J gene. This chain connects TRBV13-3 to TRBJ2-7; the D call may be TRBD1 or TRBD2 (5 bases each). The CDR3 covers 14 residues. Per germline, CDR1 NNHDY and CDR2 SYVADS. Trimming removed 4 bases at V and 0 bases at J, with 11 bases between. The DNA read from the CDR3 is TGTGCCAGCAGTAGGGGCCCGAGCTCCTATGAACAGTAC. Protein product: CASSRGPSSYEQY. The entire CDR3 protein is CASSRGPSSYEQYF.

To note about this clone: Genes and germline are mouse. The read terminates 1 residue ahead of where the CDR3 ends, so the germline J gene completes it. The rearrangement links TRBV19 to TRBJ1-2; D call uncertain. The CDR3 length is 14 residues. V was clipped by 1 base and J by 0 bases, with 7 bases between them. In germline, CDR1 is FNHDT, CDR2 SITEND (reference sequence). The CDR3 spells CASSINNANSDYTF. The CDR3 DNA, read in part, is TGTGCCAGCAGTATAAACAATGCAAACTCCGACTACACC.

On this clone itself: Mouse gene names and germline throughout. Sequencing ends 1 residue short of the CDR3 end; the germline J gene provides the rest. The chain uses TRBV16 and TRBJ2-4; D uncertain. V lost 0 bases, J lost 0 bases, and 1 base lay in between. CDR3 length: 13 residues. CDR1 SGHSA and CDR2 FRNQAP come from the germline V gene. The CDR3 sequence: CASSLESQNTLYF. The part of the CDR3 DNA that was read is TGTGCAAGCAGCTTAGAAAGTCAAAACACCTTGTAC.

Of note for this clone: Gene and germline names: mouse. The read ends 1 residue early relative to the CDR3; the germline J gene fills the gap. V and J are TRBV3 and TRBJ1-4, with a tentative D call TRBD1 (6 bases). Trimming removed 5 bases at V and 3 bases at J, with 13 bases between. Germline V gene lookup returns CDR1 SNHLY and CDR2 FYNGKV (reference sequence). This CDR3 contains 15 residues. CDR3: CASSRSGTPNERLFF. Incomplete CDR3 DNA: TGTGCCAGCAGCCGGTCCGGGACACCCAACGAAAGATTATTT. Looking up the rest from reference TRBV3 and TRBJ1-4 gives the full variable domain: GPKVLQIPSHQIIDMGQMVTLNCDPVSNHLYFYWYKQILGQQMEFLVNFYNGKVMEKSKLFKDQFSVERPDGSYFTLKIQPTALEDSAVYFCASSRSGTPNERLFFGHGTKLSVL.

This clone is large. Gene labels here are mouse ones. The CDR3 end lies 1 residue beyond the end of the read and is filled in from the germline J gene. This rearrangement joins TRBV12-2 to TRBJ2-1, with 11 bases that match TRBD2. There are 16 residues in the CDR3. The J segment lost 3 bases and the V segment lost 0 bases, leaving 3 bases of the junction unmatched. Germline V gene sequence: CDR1 SGHLS, CDR2 HYDKME. This CDR3 reads CASSLGLGGLYAEQFF. The CDR3 DNA, read in part, is TGTGCCAGCTCTCTCGGACTGGGGGGCCTCTATGCTGAGCAGTTC.

Regarding this clone: Mouse germline and gene names are used. The CDR3 goes on 1 residue after the read ends, and that part is filled in from the germline J gene. The chain recombines TRBV12-2 with TRBJ1-4; 7 bases are a match to TRBD1. J gave up 7 bases and V 0 bases, and 1 base lay outside the gene matches. The CDR3 loop spans 13 amino acids. The germline CDR1 and CDR2 sequences are SGHLS and HYDKME. CDR3 protein: CASSLRGLERLFF. The sequenced part of the CDR3 DNA is TGTGCCAGCTCTCTCAGGGGGCTCGAAAGATTATTT.

To note about this clone: Gene names and germline refer to mouse. The read ends 1 residue early relative to the CDR3; the germline J gene fills the gap. The J gene is TRBJ2-7, the V gene TRBV12-2, with 13 bases aligning to TRBD2. V shed 2 bases and J 5 bases; nucleotides not matched to a gene: 2. The germline gives CDR1 SGHLS, CDR2 HYDKME. The CDR3 extends over 14 amino acids. The CDR3 bases that were read are TGTGCCAGCTCTCGCGGGACTGGGGGGGATGAACAGTAC. This codes for CASSRGTGGDEQY. The entire CDR3 is CASSRGTGGDEQYF.

As regards this clone: Germline and genes here are mouse. The read terminates 1 residue ahead of where the CDR3 ends, so the germline J gene completes it. The rearrangement links TRBV20 to TRBJ1-4; D gene unclear. CDR3 size: 12 residues. Between the trimmed V and J ends, which lost 0 bases and 4 bases, there was a span of 3 bases. Germline loops: CDR1 GFQATS, CDR2 STVNSAI. The covered CDR3 bases are TGTGGTGCTAGGGAGAGCAACGAAAGATTATTT. Its translation: CGARESNERLF. Given in full, the CDR3 is CGARESNERLFF. The complete variable domain, with remaining parts taken from reference TRBV20 and TRBJ1-4, reads GALVYQYPRRTICKSGTSMRMECQAVGFQATSVAWYRQSPQKTFELIALSTVNSAIKYEQNFTQEKFPISHPNLSFSSMTVLNAYLEDRGLYLCGARESNERLFFGHGTKLSVL.

This clone is labeled medium-sized (0.01 to 0.1%). Each gene name is a mouse one. The read gets to within 1 residue of the CDR3 end, and the germline J gene fills in the rest. The chain uses TRBV3 and TRBJ2-1; 13 positions match TRBD2. The CDR3 runs 17 residues. Germline V gene data show CDR1 as SNHLY and CDR2 as FYNGKV (reference sequence). Trimming took 6 bases from V and 1 from J; bases not matched to a gene: 6. CDR3 protein: CASSPGLGGGNYAEQFF. The sequenced part of the CDR3 DNA is TGTGCCAGCAGTCCGGGACTGGGGGGGGGAAACTATGCTGAGCAGTTC.